One sample yielded the 13 T cell receptor beta chains listed below, sequenced in a study of PD-L1 blockade in urothelial cancer. Measured with immunoSEQ multiplex PCR; TCRdb has only the in-frame clones, and not every one. The profile shows 95,000 to 150,000 clones, roughly 88% of them singletons. Time point indicated: peripheral blood 6 weeks after treatment start. The sample was PBMCs, taken around atezolizumab (anti-PD-L1) treatment. The receptors originated from a man aged 50 to 59 with urothelial cancer.

The chain links TRBV19 to TRBJ1-4; D call uncertain. The CDR3 has 15 amino acids. In germline, CDR1 is LNHDA, CDR2 SQIVND (reference sequence). Between the trimmed V and J ends, which lost 6 bases and 8 bases, there was a span of 19 bases. The CDR3, as DNA: TGTGCCAGTAGCCTCCATTCCGGGAGCCCAGAAAAACTGTTTTTT. Encoded protein: CASSLHSGSPEKLFF.

The chain couples TRBV19 to TRBJ1-1; a weak D match, TRBD1 (6 bases). Trimming cost V 5 bases and J 1 base, with 11 bases left between them. This CDR3 is built from 14 residues. Germline V gene sequence: CDR1 LNHDA, CDR2 SQIVND (reference sequence). CDR3 in amino acids: CASSPQGWNTEAFF. CDR3 coding DNA: TGTGCCAGTAGTCCCCAGGGGTGGAACACTGAAGCTTTCTTT.

The J gene is TRBJ1-4, the V gene TRBV12-2; TRBD1, the table's D call, lacks a check against the DNA. TRBV12-2 has pseudogene status. The CDR3 sequence is 15 residues long. Written as DNA, the CDR3 is TGTGCAAGTCGCTTTGGGGGACAACCTAATGAAAAACTGTTTTTT. This translates into CASRFGGQPNEKLFF.

The chain links TRBV28 to TRBJ1-1, with D perhaps TRBD1 (6 bases). This CDR3 contains 13 residues. The germline V and J ends were trimmed by 3 bases and 4 bases, with 9 bases remaining between them. Germline lookup yields CDR1 MDHEN and CDR2 SYDVKM. This CDR3 is CASSLLGGTEAFF. The DNA of the CDR3 is TGTGCCAGCAGTTTGTTAGGGGGCACTGAAGCTTTCTTT.

V gene TRBV5-1 combines with J gene TRBJ2-5, with D tentatively TRBD2 (6 bases). The CDR3 runs 14 residues. V was cut by 6 bases and J by 4 bases, with 16 bases left in between. Germline assignment: CDR1 SGHRS and CDR2 YFSETQ. DNA of the CDR3: TGCGCCAGCAAGGAGGGGATGACCCGAGAGACCCAGTACTTC. This codes for CASKEGMTRETQYF. The full variable domain, completed using reference TRBV5-1 and TRBJ2-5, is KAGVTQTPRYLIKTRGQQVTLSCSPISGHRSVSWYQQTPGQGLQFLFEYFSETQRNKGNFPGRFSGRQFSNSRSEMNVSTLELGDSALYLCASKEGMTRETQYFGPGTRLLVL.

The chain employs TRBV7-2 and TRBJ1-1; 9 bases map to TRBD1. V dropped 3 bases and J dropped 4; count of bases not matched to a gene: 6. Germline CDR1 SGHTA, CDR2 FQGNSA. There are 15 residues in the CDR3. Here the CDR3 reads CASSFWGQGGTEAFF. The CDR3 coding sequence is TGTGCCAGCAGCTTTTGGGGACAGGGTGGCACTGAAGCTTTCTTT.

This clone was picked up one time. The genes are TRBV20-1 and TRBJ2-7; D possibly corresponds to TRBD2 (5 bases). Germline V CDR1 and CDR2: DFQATT, SNEGSKA (reference sequence). The CDR3 extends over 11 amino acids. Here the CDR3 DNA reads TGCTCAAAAGGAGGCCTCTACGAGCAGTACTTC. This sequence encodes CSKGGLYEQYF.

V and J are TRBV11-2 and TRBJ2-7; 7 bases align to TRBD1. After removal of 5 bases from V and 5 bases from J, the junction contained 3 bases not matched to a gene. CDR1 is SGHAT, CDR2 FQNNGV, per germline. CDR3 length: 12 residues. In nucleotides, the CDR3 is TGTGCCAGCAGCAAGACAGGGAACGAGCAGTACTTC. It encodes CASSKTGNEQYF.

The chain is built from TRBV30 and TRBJ2-5; TRBD1 is a possible D gene (5 bases). V was cut by 2 bases and J by 4 bases, with 11 bases left in between. CDR1 is GTSNPN, CDR2 SVGIG, per germline (reference sequence). The length of the CDR3 is 13 residues. The CDR3 is CAWSTAGLETQYF. CDR3 DNA sequence: TGTGCCTGGAGTACTGCAGGGCTAGAGACCCAGTACTTC.

This chain joins TRBV5-1 and TRBJ1-1; D call uncertain. The CDR3 runs 16 residues. CDR1 SGHRS and CDR2 YFSETQ come from the germline V gene. Trimming took off 1 base at V and 1 base at J, with 14 bases between the two ends. The CDR3 DNA reads TGCGCCAGCAGCTTGTTAGTTTCGAGGCAGAACACTGAAGCTTTCTTT. Amino acids: CASSLLVSRQNTEAFF.

The chain couples TRBV11-1 to TRBJ2-7; TRBD1 might be the D (6 bases). The CDR3 spans 14 residues. V was pared by 2 bases and J by 3 bases, with 11 bases between. Looked up from germline, CDR1 is SGHAT and CDR2 is FQDESV (reference sequence). DNA for the CDR3: TGTGCCAGCAGCTTATCAGGGACAAGCTACGAGCAGTACTTC. Residues: CASSLSGTSYEQYF.

This clone appeared a single time. J is TRBJ2-7 and V is TRBV28; D is perhaps TRBD2 (7 bases). The germline CDR1 and CDR2 sequences are MDHEN and SYDVKM. The CDR3 is 13 amino acids. V was trimmed by 5 bases and J by 13 bases, leaving 21 bases between them. The CDR3 DNA is TGTGCCAGCAGTCGCTCGGCTAGCGGACAGTATTACTTC. Translating gives CASSRSASGQYYF.

The rearrangement uses TRBV27 and TRBJ2-7, with D perhaps TRBD2 (6 bases). The CDR3 is 15 amino acids. Germline CDR1 MNHEY, CDR2 SMNVEV (reference sequence). Trimming took off 6 bases at V and 4 bases at J, with 19 bases between the two ends. The CDR3 loop reads CASRGYVGGLYEQYF. CDR3 nucleotides: TGTGCCAGCAGGGGGTACGTGGGAGGCCTATACGAGCAGTACTTC.